The present TCR beta chain was sequenced within a study of T cell responses to AZD1222 COVID-19 vaccine. Germline-derived CDR1 and CDR2 are SGHAT and FQNNGV. The ends were cut back, 5 bases at V and 2 bases at J, with 19 bases in the middle. CDR3 length: 16 residues. The data were produced by immunoSEQ multiplex PCR, yet TCRdb's version contains in-frame clones alone and is incomplete. Found here are around 160,000 clones, 88% of them singletons; the top ten hold more than 13%. V and J are TRBV11-2 and TRBJ2-7; D might be TRBD1 or TRBD2, each matching 8 bases. Specimen: peripheral blood, collected on day 0 of AZD1222 vaccination. This receptor was taken from an adult in good health. In nucleotides, the CDR3 is TGTGCCAGCAGCCCGGGGGGGACAGGAATAACCTACGAGCAGTACTTC. Protein sequence: CASSPGGTGITYEQYF.